This T cell receptor beta chain was recorded in a study of OX40 agonist ivuxolimab in advanced cancers. Overall study: The study enrolled dose-escalation patients with hepatocellular carcinoma, melanoma, renal cell or head and neck cancer. Prior anti-PD-1, anti-PD-L1 or anti-CTLA-4 therapy did not bar entry, and less than 50% had some.

Repertoires were generated with immunoSEQ multiplex PCR, while TCRdb's copy carries only in-frame clones and drops some. The sample records about 73,000 clones, 80% to 95% being singletons. As for this clone: The antigen remains undetermined.

General observations from the study: Averaging showed that CD8+ T cells had more expanded clones than CD4+ did.

V lost 2 bases and J 1 base, leaving 9 bases between the germline ends. Looked up from germline, CDR1 is LNHDA and CDR2 is SQIVND (reference sequence). This CDR3 contains 14 residues. Samples of blood were obtained at baseline, on cycle 4 day 1, and on cycle 7 day 1. This clonotype was obtained from an adult with an advanced solid tumor such as melanoma, head and neck, liver or kidney cancer. The sample in question was CD4+ or CD8+ T cells sorted from blood, obtained in a trial of the OX40 agonist ivuxolimab. This sequence joins TRBV19 and TRBJ2-7; the D is unclear. The CDR3 region has the DNA TGTGCCAGTAGTATATATCCCCTTTCCTACGAGCAGTACTTC. It is translated as CASSIYPLSYEQYF.